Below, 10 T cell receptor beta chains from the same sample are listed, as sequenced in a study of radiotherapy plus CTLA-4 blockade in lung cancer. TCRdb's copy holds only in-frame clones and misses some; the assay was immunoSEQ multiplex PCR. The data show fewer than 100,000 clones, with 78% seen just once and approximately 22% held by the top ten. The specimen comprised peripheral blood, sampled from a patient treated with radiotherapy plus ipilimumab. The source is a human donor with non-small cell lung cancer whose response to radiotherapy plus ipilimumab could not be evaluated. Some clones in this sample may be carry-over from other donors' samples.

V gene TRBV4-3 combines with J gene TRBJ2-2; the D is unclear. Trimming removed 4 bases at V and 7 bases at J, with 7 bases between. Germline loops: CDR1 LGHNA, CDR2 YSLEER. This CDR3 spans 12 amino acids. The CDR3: CASSRENGELFF. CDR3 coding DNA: TGCGCCAGCAGCCGTGAGAACGGGGAGCTGTTTTTT.

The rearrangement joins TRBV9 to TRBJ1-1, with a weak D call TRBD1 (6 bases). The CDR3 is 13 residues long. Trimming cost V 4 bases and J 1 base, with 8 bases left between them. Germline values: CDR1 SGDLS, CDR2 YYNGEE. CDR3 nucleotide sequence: TGTGCCAGCAGCCTGACAGGGAACACTGAAGCTTTCTTT. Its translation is CASSLTGNTEAFF. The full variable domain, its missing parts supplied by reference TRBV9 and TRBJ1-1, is DSGVTQTPKHLITATGQRVTLRCSPRSGDLSVYWYQQSLDQGLQFLIQYYNGEERAKGNILERFSAQQFPDLHSELNLSSLELGDSALYFCASSLTGNTEAFFGQGTRLTVV.

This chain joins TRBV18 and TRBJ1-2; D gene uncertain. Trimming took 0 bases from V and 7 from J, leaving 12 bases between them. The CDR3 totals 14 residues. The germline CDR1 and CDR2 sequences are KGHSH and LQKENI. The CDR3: CASSPPSIQSGYTF. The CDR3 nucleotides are TGTGCCAGCTCACCACCGTCCATACAGTCTGGCTACACCTTC.

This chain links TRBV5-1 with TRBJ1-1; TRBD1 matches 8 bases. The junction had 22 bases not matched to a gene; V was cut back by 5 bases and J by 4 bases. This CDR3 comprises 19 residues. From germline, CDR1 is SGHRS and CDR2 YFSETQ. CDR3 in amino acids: CASRFQGAFGGIGATEAFF. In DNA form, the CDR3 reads TGCGCCAGCAGGTTCCAGGGGGCTTTCGGGGGGATTGGGGCCACTGAAGCTTTCTTT. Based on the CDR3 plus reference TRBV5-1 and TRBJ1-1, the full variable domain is KAGVTQTPRYLIKTRGQQVTLSCSPISGHRSVSWYQQTPGQGLQFLFEYFSETQRNKGNFPGRFSGRQFSNSRSEMNVSTLELGDSALYLCASRFQGAFGGIGATEAFFGQGTRLTVV.

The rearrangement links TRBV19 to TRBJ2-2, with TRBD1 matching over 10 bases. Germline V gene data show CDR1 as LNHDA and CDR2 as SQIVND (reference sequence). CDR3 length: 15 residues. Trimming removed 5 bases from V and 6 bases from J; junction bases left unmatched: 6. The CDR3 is CASSDRGRVAGELFF. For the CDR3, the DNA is TGTGCCAGTAGTGACAGGGGGCGCGTTGCCGGGGAGCTGTTTTTT.

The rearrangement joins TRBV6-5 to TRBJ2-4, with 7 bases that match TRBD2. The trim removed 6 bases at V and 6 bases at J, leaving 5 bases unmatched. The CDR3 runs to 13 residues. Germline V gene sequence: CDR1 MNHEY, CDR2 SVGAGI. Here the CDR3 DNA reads TGTGCCAGCAGCTCTAGCGGTTTAAACATTCAGTACTTC. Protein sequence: CASSSSGLNIQYF.

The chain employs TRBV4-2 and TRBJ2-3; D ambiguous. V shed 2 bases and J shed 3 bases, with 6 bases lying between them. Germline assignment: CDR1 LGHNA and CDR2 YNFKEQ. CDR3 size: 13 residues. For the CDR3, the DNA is TGTGCCAGCAGCCAACAGAAAACAGATACGCAGTATTTT. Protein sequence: CASSQQKTDTQYF.

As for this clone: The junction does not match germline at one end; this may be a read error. The CDR3 region is CASSLNKDRAKTGELFF. CDR3 DNA: TGTGCCAGCAGCTTAAATAAGGACAGGGCGAAGACCGGGGAGCTGTTTTTT. The chain recombines TRBV7-2 with TRBJ2-2, with 8 bases identical to TRBD1. Germline V gene sequence: CDR1 SGHTA, CDR2 FQGNSA. The CDR3 runs 17 residues.

CDR3 loop: CASSLGTGGETQYF. The CDR3 coding sequence is TGTGCCAGCAGCTTGGGGACGGGGGGAGAGACCCAGTACTTC. This chain links TRBV5-4 with TRBJ2-5, with TRBD2 matching 7 bases. Germline CDR1 reads SGHNT; CDR2 reads YYREEE (reference sequence). The CDR3 is made up of 14 amino acids. V shed 0 bases and J 4 bases; nucleotides not matched to a gene: 3.

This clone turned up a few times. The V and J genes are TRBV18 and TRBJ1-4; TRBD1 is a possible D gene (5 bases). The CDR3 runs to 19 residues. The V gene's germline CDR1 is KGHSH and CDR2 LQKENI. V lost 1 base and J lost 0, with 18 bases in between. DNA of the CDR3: TGTGCCAGCTCACCACGCTATCCCCGGGACTCCGCAACTAATGAAAAACTGTTTTTT. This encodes CASSPRYPRDSATNEKLFF. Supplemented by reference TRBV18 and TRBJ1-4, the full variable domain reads NAGVMQNPRHLVRRRGQEARLRCSPMKGHSHVYWYRQLPEEGLKFMVYLQKENIIDESGMPKERFSAEFPKEGPSILRIQQVVRGDSAAYFCASSPRYPRDSATNEKLFFGSGTQLSVL.